The source of this T cell receptor beta chain is a study of early T cells in non-severe SARS-CoV-2 infection (dated by TCRdb to the early 2020s). Study-level background: Because TCR sequencing relied on bulk RNA taken from unsorted whole blood, pairing of alpha and beta chains was not possible.

The germline V gene provides CDR1 SGHRS and CDR2 YFSETQ. Compared with germline, V lacks 3 bases and J lacks 5 bases; bases without a gene match: 12. The CDR3 covers 16 residues, taking in both the cysteine and the phenylalanine. Only the CDR3 region is kept as DNA, spanning 48 bases read in frame from base 1. Libraries were constructed by 5' RACE. Instrument used: NextSeq 500. In the TCR library protocol, unique molecular identifiers were attached to individual cDNA molecules to correct for PCR bias and sequencing error. Sequencing covered both TCR alpha and beta chains, and within each sample the abundances of alpha and beta sequences were tightly co-correlated. As for the authors' bioinformatics: Decombinator V4 was used to annotate the V gene, J gene and CDR3 of the TCR sequences. TCRs were defined as expanded if a significant change between any two time points was detected under a Poisson model with p below 0.0001. TCR abundances were normalised to the total number of TCRs sequenced per sample and were expressed as counts per million. TRAV1-2 paired with TRAJ12, TRAJ20 or TRAJ33 defined MAIT TCRs, while TRAV10 paired with TRAJ18 defined iNKT TCRs. A search of VDJdb, accessed on 1 November 2021, was run for TCRs annotated to CMV, EBV and SARS-CoV-2, with TCRs annotated for multiple antigens excluded. TCRdb reanalyzed the raw reads on its own, using fastp at Q25 for trimming and MiXCR for clone calling, and kept in-frame beta chains. For every CDR3 protein sequence, its rows merge into one entry that carries the most common genes and DNA. Here the V and J calls rest on TCRdb's processing, not on the authors' analysis. The sample records approximately 81,000 distinct CDR3 sequences, about 13% of which are singletons. Jointly, the top ten make up nearly 6% of the sample.

What the authors observed across the whole study: Matching against VDJdb was skewed toward anti-spike CD8 responses, likely underestimated virus-specific expansions, and missed private and CD4 specificities.

This clonotype was seen a few times. It lacks a known antigen. Base qualities were left out, and no much larger clone turns up one base away. A case-control design nested within a healthcare worker cohort in London, UK, was used, with weekly nasopharyngeal swab PCR tests and blood sampling performed. Healthcare workers were recruited between 23 and 31 March 2020, during the week of the UK lockdown, and were followed weekly for up to roughly 15 weeks. This clonotype originated in an adult who was a healthcare worker with PCR-confirmed SARS-CoV-2 infection or an uninfected control (not recorded which). The rearrangement joined TRBV5-1 to TRBJ2-3; 7 bases in the middle match TRBD2. The material sequenced was whole blood. The DNA sequence is as follows: TGCGCCAGCAGCTCCCTTATGGGGGGGGGTGAAGATACGCAGTATTTT. The resulting protein is CASSSLMGGGEDTQYF.